This T cell receptor (beta chain) emerged from a study of blood T cell repertoires in COVID-19. The age range of participants was about 18 to 100 years, with residence in about two dozen US areas. Produced via immunoSEQ multiplex PCR; TCRdb's table is partial and in-frame only. The sample contains 150,000 to 200,000 clones, about 90% of which appear only once. The CDR3 totals 11 residues. V gave up 4 bases and J gave up 2 bases, with 5 bases separating them. CDR1 and CDR2 from the germline V gene are SQVTM and ANQGSEA. This clone was observed a single time. The chain has TRBV29-1 and TRBJ1-2; D unresolved. This receptor was obtained from a human donor with acute COVID-19. The donor label of this sample is uncertain. The sequencing sample was made of PBMCs or T cells enriched from blood (not recorded which). The CDR3 protein is CSVARNYGYTF. The CDR3 bases are TGCAGCGTTGCCAGGAACTATGGCTACACCTTC.